This passage covers 20 T cell receptor beta chains from one sample sequenced in a study of T and B cells in COVID-19 patients. Blood genomic DNA input for TRB amplification was 250-500 ng. TRB rearrangements were amplified by multiplex PCR with BIOMED2 TRB-A/B primers. TCRdb reprocessed the multiplex PCR reads with MiXCR, giving one entry per CDR3 protein. The data contain about 17,000 distinct CDR3 sequences, 25% to 35% of them seen just once; the ten biggest clones take up 4% to 4.5%. Specimen: blood. Receptors were obtained from a human donor who had recovered from COVID-19.

The table lists this clonotype with a few counts. This sequence joins TRBV6-2 or TRBV6-3 and TRBJ1-5, with D unclear. CDR1 is MNHEY and CDR2 is SVGEGT in the germline V gene. V lost 7 bases to trimming and J lost 10 bases, with 17 bases between them. This CDR3 contains 13 residues. The CDR3 spells CASTLGRAEPQHF. CDR3 nucleotide sequence: TGTGCCAGCACCCTTGGTCGTGCGGAACCCCAGCATTTT.

By sample fraction, this clonotype is medium-sized. V is TRBV19 and J is TRBJ1-1; D remains unclear. There are 13 residues in the CDR3. CDR1 and CDR2 (germline): LNHDA, SQIVND (reference sequence). V gave up 0 bases and J gave up 6 bases, with 8 bases separating them. DNA for the CDR3: TGTGCCAGTAGTATAGACCCAAGGGCTGAAGCTTTCTTT. Translating it yields CASSIDPRAEAFF.

The chain uses TRBV5-6 and TRBJ1-6; maybe TRBD1 (5 bases). V was trimmed by 6 bases and J by 7 bases, leaving 26 bases between them. The CDR3 totals 18 residues. The germline CDR1 and CDR2 sequences are SGHDT and YYEEEE. The CDR3 DNA reads as TGTGCCAGCATAGAAGACAGATCAGGAAAGGCGAGGAATTCACCCCTCCACTTT. This sequence encodes CASIEDRSGKARNSPLHF.

This clonotype came up many times. The chain employs TRBV6-4 and TRBJ2-2; D gene uncertain. CDR3 length: 14 residues. Between the trimmed V and J ends, which lost 3 bases and 5 bases, there was a span of 10 bases. Germline V gene lookup returns CDR1 MRHNA and CDR2 SNTAGT. In nucleotides, the CDR3 is TGTGCCAGCAGTGAATACACGATAACCGGGGAGCTGTTTTTT. Protein: CASSEYTITGELFF.

This clonotype was detected only a few times. The V call is TRBV20-1, the J call TRBJ2-1, with 16 bases fitting TRBD2. Germline lookup yields CDR1 DFQATT and CDR2 SNEGSKA (reference sequence). J lost 5 bases, V lost 5 bases, and 3 bases had no gene match. This CDR3 region has 15 residues. CDR3 nucleotides: TGCAGTGCTTCAGGGACTAGCGGGGGGGACAATGAGCAGTTCTTC. Residues: CSASGTSGGDNEQFF.

The chain employs TRBV6-5 and TRBJ2-5; D is perhaps TRBD2 (5 bases). Deletions cut 5 bases from V and 3 bases from J, with 16 bases between. CDR1 and CDR2 (germline): MNHEY, SVGAGI. The CDR3 is made up of 15 amino acids. CDR3 bases: TGTGCCAGCAGTCGAGGGTTAGGGCCAGAAGAGACCCAGTACTTC. Its protein is CASSRGLGPEETQYF.

This clonotype was observed many times. The chain carries TRBV6-5 and TRBJ1-6, with D possibly TRBD1 on 6 matching bases. Trimming left V 10 bases short and J 3 bases short, with 10 bases between. Germline CDR1 MNHEY, CDR2 SVGAGI. CDR3 length: 13 amino acids. The DNA for the CDR3 is TGTGCCACTCGGACAGTCTATAATTCACCCCTCCACTTT. Amino acid sequence: CATRTVYNSPLHF.

This clonotype was counted only a few times. The chain uses TRBV5-4 and TRBJ2-7; D may be TRBD2 (5 bases). V shed 3 bases and J shed 2 bases, with 15 bases lying between them. CDR1 is SGHNT, CDR2 YYREEE, per germline (reference sequence). The CDR3 covers 15 residues. As DNA, the CDR3 is TGTGCCAGCAGCTCCGGCGGGCAGAGAGCCTACGAGCAGTACTTC. Its protein product is CASSSGGQRAYEQYF.

This chain uses TRBV28 with TRBJ2-5; D is perhaps TRBD2 (5 bases). CDR3 length: 14 amino acids. From germline, CDR1 is MDHEN and CDR2 SYDVKM. V lost 5 bases to trimming and J lost 2 bases, with 12 bases between them. CDR3 in DNA: TGTGCCAGCAGTCACGGGGTCCGGCAAGAGACCCAGTACTTC. Residues: CASSHGVRQETQYF.

This clonotype was counted between two and nine times. This chain links TRBV7-2 with TRBJ2-5; D could derive from TRBD1 or TRBD2 (5 bases each). This CDR3 spans 14 amino acids. V lost 2 bases and J lost 4, with 11 bases in between. CDR1 and CDR2 (germline): SGHTA, FQGNSA. The CDR3 nucleotides read TGTGCCAGCAGCTTACTGTGGGGGTTAGAGACCCAGTACTTC. It is translated as CASSLLWGLETQYF.

The chain recombines TRBV7-2 with TRBJ2-5, with TRBD2 matching 9 bases. CDR1 and CDR2 from the germline V gene are SGHTA and FQGNSA. J gave up 6 bases and V 3 bases, and 8 bases lay outside the gene matches. The CDR3 is made up of 15 amino acids. The CDR3 sequence: CASSFSSGVLKTQYF. The CDR3 coding sequence is TGTGCCAGCAGCTTTTCTAGCGGGGTTTTGAAGACCCAGTACTTC.

In this sample, this clonotype is medium-sized. The chain joins TRBV19 to TRBJ2-7; 11 nucleotides align to TRBD1. From germline, CDR1 is LNHDA and CDR2 SQIVND (reference sequence). The J segment lost 4 bases and the V segment lost 3 bases, leaving 8 bases of the junction unmatched. This CDR3 contains 16 residues. CDR3 loop: CASSMAGTGGLYEQYF. The CDR3 region has the DNA TGTGCCAGTAGTATGGCCGGGACAGGGGGATTGTACGAGCAGTACTTC.

V usage is TRBV6-5 and J usage is TRBJ2-5; D possibly uses TRBD1 or TRBD2 (5 bases each). Germline V gene sequence: CDR1 MNHEY, CDR2 SVGAGI. The CDR3 consists of 14 residues. Trimming shortened V by 6 bases and J by 2 bases, and 13 bases separated the two germline ends. CDR3 sequence: CASRGPGTQETQYF. In DNA form, the CDR3 reads TGTGCCAGCAGGGGACCAGGGACGCAAGAGACCCAGTACTTC.

Here the CDR3 DNA reads TGTGCCAGTAGGAAGGGTGGGGCGGATTCCGCCTCTGGGGCCAACGTCCTGACTTTC. This codes for CASRKGGADSASGANVLTF. The chain recombines TRBV19 with TRBJ2-6; maybe TRBD1 (5 bases). The germline CDR1 and CDR2 sequences are LNHDA and SQIVND (reference sequence). This CDR3 contains 19 residues. The V end was cut by 6 bases, the J end by 0 bases, with 21 bases between.

This rearrangement joins TRBV6-6 to TRBJ2-7, with D perhaps being TRBD1 or TRBD2 (5 bases each). Between the trimmed V and J ends, which lost 4 bases and 2 bases, there was a span of 9 bases. The V gene's germline CDR1 is MNHNY and CDR2 SVGAGI (reference sequence). The CDR3 is 13 amino acids. CDR3 amino acids: CASSLGVTYEQYF. CDR3 nucleotides: TGTGCCAGCAGTTTGGGGGTTACCTACGAGCAGTACTTC.

The genes are TRBV6-1 and TRBJ1-3, with TRBD1 identical over 9 bases. The germline CDR1 and CDR2 sequences are MNHNS and SASEGT. With V trimmed by 4 bases and J by 4 bases, 5 bases remained unmatched. This CDR3 has 15 amino acids. The DNA for the CDR3 is TGTGCCAGCAGTGCACAGGGGGCGCACGGAAACACCATATATTTT. Translating gives CASSAQGAHGNTIYF.

This clonotype was counted between two and nine times. The rearrangement uses TRBV5-6 and TRBJ2-7; 11 bases map to TRBD1. Germline-derived CDR1 and CDR2 are SGHDT and YYEEEE. The V gene end was trimmed by 4 bases and the J gene end by 3 bases; junction bases not matched to a gene: 6. The CDR3 contains 15 residues. The CDR3 region is CASSPAGQGGYEQYF. CDR3 nucleotide sequence: TGTGCCAGCAGCCCGGCGGGACAGGGGGGCTACGAGCAGTACTTC.

The sample holds many counts of this clonotype. The chain carries TRBV7-6 and TRBJ1-2; 7 positions agree with TRBD1. Trimming took 5 bases from V and 8 from J; bases not matched to a gene: 11. This CDR3 contains 14 residues. The V gene's germline CDR1 is SGHVS and CDR2 FNYEAQ. CDR3 protein: CASSAQEGAQGYTF. CDR3 nucleotides: TGTGCCAGCAGCGCACAGGAGGGGGCTCAGGGCTACACCTTC.

The chain recombines TRBV4-3 with TRBJ2-2; 11 bases agree with TRBD2. V lost 3 bases and J lost 0; bases outside the gene matches: 6. Germline-derived CDR1 and CDR2 are LGHNA and YSLEER. The CDR3 covers 18 residues. The CDR3 protein is CASSQELLAGANTGELFF. The CDR3 coding sequence is TGCGCCAGCAGCCAGGAGTTACTAGCGGGGGCGAACACCGGGGAGCTGTTTTTT.

The rearrangement links TRBV10-3 to TRBJ2-7, with 10 bases identical to TRBD1. The CDR3 sequence is 17 residues long. Trimming at V came to 3 bases and at J to 2 bases, leaving 10 bases not matched to a gene. Germline V gene data show CDR1 as ENHRY and CDR2 as SYGVKD. CDR3 DNA sequence: TGTGCCATCAGTGACACCTTGACCGGGACAGGGGCCTACGAGCAGTACTTC. This sequence encodes CAISDTLTGTGAYEQYF.